This T cell receptor beta chain was identified in a study of blood T cell repertoires in COVID-19. The table came from immunoSEQ multiplex PCR; TCRdb's copy has only in-frame clones and leaves some out. This repertoire shows around 140,000 clones, approximately 70% found once; its top ten account for about 1.9%. V dropped 5 bases and J dropped 8 bases, with 19 bases sitting between them. The CDR3 runs 15 residues. CDR1 is SGHAT, CDR2 FQNNGV, per germline. The specimen was peripheral blood. This chain uses TRBV11-2 with TRBJ2-1, with TRBD2 as a possible D gene (7 bases). The clonotype originates from a woman in her 70s with acute or convalescent COVID-19. The CDR3 sequence: CASSGRGGGRDEQFF. The CDR3 region has the DNA TGTGCCAGCAGCGGTAGAGGGGGAGGGCGGGATGAGCAGTTCTTC.